The present entry profiles one T cell receptor beta chain with its context. CDR3 and TCR beta VDJ profiling relied on genomic DNA as the template. One entry per CDR3 protein results from TCRdb running MiXCR on the reads. The table lists about 290,000 distinct CDR3 sequences, roughly 59% of them singletons. These data are taken from a study of CD8+CD57+ T cells in acquired aplastic anemia. An expansion of CD8+CD57+ cells by flow cytometry had been shown in patients chosen for sequencing. The cohort consisted entirely of patients having severe acquired aplastic anemia. Sequenced material: sorted CD4+, CD8+, or CD8+CD57+ T cells (not recorded which) from PBMCs. This clonotype was sampled from a human donor with aplastic anemia.

CDR3 sequence (DNA): TGTGCCAGCAGCGTGGGGACAGGACAAGAGACCCAGTACTTC. It yields the protein CASSVGTGQETQYF. This rearrangement joins TRBV9 to TRBJ2-5; TRBD1 agrees at 8 bases. The V segment lost 2 bases and the J segment 2 bases; nucleotides outside the gene matches: 2. This CDR3 has 14 amino acids. Germline V lookup: CDR1 SGDLS, CDR2 YYNGEE.